This T cell receptor beta chain was identified in a study of early T cells in non-severe SARS-CoV-2 infection. For the study at large: Sequencing of unsorted whole blood was done on bulk RNA, leaving chains unpaired.

Unique molecular identifiers tagged individual cDNA molecules. TCRdb called the 5' RACE reads again in MiXCR, with one record for every CDR3 protein. This table holds around 52,000 distinct CDR3 sequences, about 12% found once. Germline V CDR1 and CDR2: MGHRA, YSYEKL. V was pared by 0 bases and J by 7 bases, with 15 bases between. The CDR3 runs to 16 residues. This clonotype appeared a few times. What it binds is unknown. General study points: CD4 and private specificities were missed by VDJdb matching, which favored anti-spike CD8 responses.

The sequence was obtained from an adult who was a healthcare worker with PCR-confirmed SARS-CoV-2 infection or an uninfected control (not recorded which). The chain joins TRBV4-1 to TRBJ1-4, with D possibly matching TRBD1 (5 bases). The sequencing input was whole blood. DNA for the CDR3: TGCGCCAGCAGCCAAGACCCGGGACGGCGATCTGAAAAACTGTTTTTT. Translated, it gives CASSQDPGRRSEKLFF.